Shown below are 11 T cell receptor beta chains from a single sample sequenced in a study of T cells in Graves' hyperthyroidism and ophthalmopathy. Regions amplified from RNA transcripts were the TCR beta CDR3 regions. Researchers ran a first-round RT-PCR on the TCR CDR3 using the HTBI primer set. Each CDR3 protein gets one entry after TCRdb re-called the multiplex PCR reads with MiXCR. Of about 380,000 distinct CDR3 sequences listed, roughly 14% are singletons. Source material: blood. These receptors came from a woman in her sixties with Graves' hyperthyroidism.

There are a few counts of this clonotype. V and J are TRBV5-5 and TRBJ2-1; D is unclear. The germline CDR1 and CDR2 sequences are SGHKS and YYEKEE (reference sequence). The CDR3 runs to 14 residues. Between the trimmed V and J ends, which lost 2 bases and 7 bases, there was a span of 13 bases. The CDR3 is CASSFYPPRNEQFF. CDR3 sequence (DNA): TGTGCCAGCAGCTTTTACCCCCCTAGGAATGAGCAGTTCTTC.

This clonotype was seen at least ten times. The rearrangement links TRBV11-2 to TRBJ1-1; D is unresolved. The CDR3 length is 13 residues. CDR1 is SGHAT, CDR2 FQNNGV, per germline. The V and J ends lost 2 bases and 0 bases respectively, with 4 bases between them. The DNA of the CDR3 is TGTGCCAGCAGCTTAACTATGAACACTGAAGCTTTCTTT. Protein product: CASSLTMNTEAFF.

This clonotype has a count of ten or more. This chain connects TRBV12-3 or TRBV12-4 to TRBJ2-1; 14 nucleotides match TRBD2. This CDR3 region has 15 residues. J lost 6 bases, V lost 8 bases, and 6 bases had no gene match. The CDR3 protein is CASAMGTSGGNEQFF. CDR3 bases: TGTGCCAGCGCAATGGGGACTAGCGGGGGCAATGAGCAGTTCTTC.

This clonotype was detected many times. The chain recombines TRBV2 with TRBJ1-4, with D unclear. Germline loops: CDR1 SNHLY, CDR2 FYNNEI. CDR3 size: 13 residues. The V and J ends lost 4 bases and 5 bases respectively, with 8 bases between them. CDR3: CASSGQMNEKLFF. CDR3 DNA: TGTGCCAGCAGTGGTCAGATGAATGAAAAACTGTTTTTT.

V is TRBV27 and J is TRBJ2-2; possibly TRBD1 for D (6 bases). This CDR3 is built from 14 residues. The V end lost 8 bases, the J end lost 5 bases, and 15 bases lay between the germline ends. Germline V lookup: CDR1 MNHEY, CDR2 SMNVEV (reference sequence). CDR3 in amino acids: CASQPYRATGELFF. The DNA for the CDR3 is TGTGCCAGCCAACCTTACAGGGCTACCGGGGAGCTGTTTTTT.

CDR3 nucleotides: TGTGCCAGCAGCTTAGCGGGGGAAATCACCGGGGAGCTGTTTTTT. It is translated as CASSLAGEITGELFF. V and J are TRBV7-9 and TRBJ2-2; either TRBD1 or TRBD2 may fit D (5 bases each). The CDR3 is made up of 15 amino acids. V was cut by 0 bases and J by 4 bases, with 9 bases left in between. Germline CDR1 is SEHNR and CDR2 is FQNEAQ (reference sequence).

Only a few counts were recorded for this clonotype. V is TRBV25-1 and J is TRBJ2-7; perhaps TRBD2 as D (5 bases). CDR3 length: 13 amino acids. CDR1 and CDR2 from the germline V gene are MGHDK and SYGVNS. V lost 2 bases and J 6 bases, leaving 11 bases between the germline ends. The CDR3 here is CASSEIGRREQYF. The CDR3 region has the DNA TGTGCCAGCAGTGAAATAGGGAGACGCGAGCAGTACTTC.

This clonotype was observed at least ten times. This sequence joins TRBV7-3 and TRBJ1-1, with TRBD1 as a possible D gene (6 bases). The CDR3 length is 13 residues. The germline CDR1 and CDR2 sequences are SGHTA and FQGTGA. Trimming left V 5 bases short and J 2 bases short, with 9 bases between. The CDR3 sequence is CASSTDRNTEAFF. The CDR3 DNA is TGTGCCAGCAGCACGGACAGAAACACTGAAGCTTTCTTT.

The V gene is TRBV25-1, the J gene TRBJ2-7; 15 nucleotides match TRBD2. V gave up 2 bases and J gave up 0 bases; unmatched junction bases: 2. In germline, CDR1 is MGHDK, CDR2 SYGVNS. The CDR3 has 17 residues. The CDR3 here is CASSEGLAGGSSYEQYF. Written as DNA, the CDR3 is TGTGCCAGCAGTGAAGGACTAGCGGGAGGGAGCTCCTACGAGCAGTACTTC.

This clonotype has a count of ten or more. The chain uses TRBV7-9 and TRBJ1-2; D unresolved. CDR1 is SEHNR, CDR2 FQNEAQ, per germline (reference sequence). The CDR3 has 15 residues. Trimming left V 1 base short and J 4 bases short, with 13 bases between. The CDR3 coding sequence is TGTGCCAGCAGCTTAGGTGGAGCAGACTCCTATGGCTACACCTTC. This codes for CASSLGGADSYGYTF.

This clonotype was recorded many times. V gene TRBV2 combines with J gene TRBJ1-3; TRBD1 matches 8 bases. The CDR3 totals 15 residues. Per germline, CDR1 SNHLY and CDR2 FYNNEI. Trimming took 5 bases from V and 0 from J; bases not matched to a gene: 3. CDR3 residues: CASSRDRNSGNTIYF. CDR3 nucleotides: TGTGCCAGCAGTCGGGACAGGAACTCTGGAAACACCATATATTTT.